This record covers a single T cell receptor beta chain. Data came from immunoSEQ multiplex PCR; TCRdb stores just in-frame clones and leaves some out. The sample lists tens of thousands of clones, 80% to 90% occurring once. The germline V gene encodes CDR1 MDHEN and CDR2 SYDVKM. The CDR3 runs to 13 residues. Trimming stripped 3 bases from V and 4 bases from J, with 8 bases between. The sample is drawn from a study of OX40 agonist ivuxolimab in advanced cancers. The TCR comes from an adult with an advanced solid tumor such as melanoma, head and neck, liver or kidney cancer. The V gene is TRBV28, the J gene TRBJ2-3; the D is unclear. The sequencing used CD4+ or CD8+ T cells sorted from blood, collected in a trial of the OX40 agonist ivuxolimab. Here the CDR3 DNA reads TGTGCCAGCAGTTTTGTGGTTTCAGATACGCAGTATTTT. Translation: CASSFVVSDTQYF. Based on the CDR3 plus reference TRBV28 and TRBJ2-3, the full variable domain is DVKVTQSSRYLVKRTGEKVFLECVQDMDHENMFWYRQDPGLGLRLIYFSYDVKMKEKGDIPEGYSVSREKKERFSLILESASTNQTSMYLCASSFVVSDTQYFGPGTRLTVL.